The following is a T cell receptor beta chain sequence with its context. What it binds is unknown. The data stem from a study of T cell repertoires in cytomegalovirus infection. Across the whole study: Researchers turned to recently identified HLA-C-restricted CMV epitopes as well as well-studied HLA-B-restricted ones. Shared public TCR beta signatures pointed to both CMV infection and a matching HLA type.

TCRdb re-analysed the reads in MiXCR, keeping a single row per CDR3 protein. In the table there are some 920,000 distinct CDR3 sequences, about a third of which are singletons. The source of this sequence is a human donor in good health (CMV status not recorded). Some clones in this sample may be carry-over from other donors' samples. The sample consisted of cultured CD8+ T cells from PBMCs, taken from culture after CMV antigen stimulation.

For the CDR3, the DNA is TGTGCCAGTAGTATCACCCTAGCTGGGGAGACCCAGTACTTC. Protein product: CASSITLAGETQYF. The V gene is TRBV19, the J gene TRBJ2-5; D possibly corresponds to TRBD2 (5 bases). CDR1 LNHDA and CDR2 SQIVND come from the germline V gene (reference sequence). The CDR3 is 14 amino acids. Trimming stripped 3 bases from V and 5 bases from J, with 13 bases between.